This T cell receptor beta chain was profiled in a study of T cells after yellow fever vaccination. Each CDR3 protein gets one entry after TCRdb re-called the 5' RACE reads with MiXCR. Altogether some 550,000 distinct CDR3 sequences are present, 19% being singletons, with the ten largest covering around an eighth. Germline CDR1 and CDR2: LGHDT and YNNKEL (reference sequence). Trimming removed 3 bases from V and 7 bases from J, with 7 bases in between. The CDR3 is made up of 12 amino acids. The sequences come from PBMCs, collected 15 days after the yellow fever booster vaccination. This chain uses TRBV3-1 with TRBJ2-4; D possibly matches TRBD1 or TRBD2 (5 bases each). This clonotype was sampled from a man aged 30-40 years who received the YFV17D yellow fever vaccine. The CDR3 region is CASSQGENIQYF. CDR3 bases: TGTGCCAGCAGCCAGGGGGAGAACATTCAGTACTTC.